These 7 T cell receptor beta chains share one sample of origin, sequenced in a study of CD4 T cells in relation to SARS-CoV-2 and coronaviruses. Data came from immunoSEQ multiplex PCR; TCRdb stores just in-frame clones and leaves some out. The sample has just over 15,000 clones; roughly three quarters are singletons. These TCRs' antigens remain unknown. Before the COVID-19 pandemic, during about 2010-2018, CD4+ T cells were taken from unexposed donors. CD4+ T cells were isolated from the cells after about 11 days of culture. Material: CD4+ T cells from PBMCs, cultured in vitro. Every receptor here comes from a human donor in good health.

This chain uses TRBV9 with TRBJ2-7; tentatively, D is TRBD2 (6 bases). V dropped 5 bases and J dropped 6 bases, with 18 bases sitting between them. This CDR3 has 14 residues. CDR1 is SGDLS and CDR2 is YYNGEE in the germline V gene. The CDR3 DNA reads as TGTGCCAGCAGTCAGGGTCCAGTCGGGGGCGAGCAGTACTTC. This encodes CASSQGPVGGEQYF.

The V call is TRBV28, the J call TRBJ1-1; weak D call: TRBD1 (6 bases). With 6 bases removed from V and 4 bases from J, the gap between germline ends came to 15 bases. Germline CDR1 reads MDHEN; CDR2 reads SYDVKM. CDR3 length: 14 amino acids. The DNA for the CDR3 is TGTGCCAGCAGGCCGGGCTTCAGGGGCACTGAAGCTTTCTTT. Translation gives CASRPGFRGTEAFF. Full variable domain (missing parts from reference TRBV28 and TRBJ1-1): DVKVTQSSRYLVKRTGEKVFLECVQDMDHENMFWYRQDPGLGLRLIYFSYDVKMKEKGDIPEGYSVSREKKERFSLILESASTNQTSMYLCASRPGFRGTEAFFGQGTRLTVV.

In this sample, this clone turned up once. The chain joins TRBV2 to TRBJ2-3, with TRBD2 matching 8 bases. Germline assignment: CDR1 SNHLY and CDR2 FYNNEI. J was trimmed by 2 bases and V by 6 bases; bases with no gene match: 7. The CDR3 loop spans 15 amino acids. CDR3 amino acids: CASSTSGSYTDTQYF. CDR3 bases: TGTGCCAGCAGCACAAGCGGGAGTTACACAGATACGCAGTATTTT.

The chain links TRBV5-4 to TRBJ2-7, with D possibly matching TRBD1 (5 bases). The CDR3 extends over 15 amino acids. V was cut by 2 bases and J by 0 bases, with 12 bases left in between. CDR1 is SGHNT and CDR2 is YYREEE in the germline V gene (reference sequence). CDR3 sequence: CASSFGLGLSYEQYF. CDR3 in DNA: TGTGCCAGCAGCTTTGGGCTGGGGCTCTCCTACGAGCAGTACTTC.

The chain combines TRBV30 with TRBJ1-1; no definite D call. Germline V lookup: CDR1 GTSNPN, CDR2 SVGIG (reference sequence). Trimming stripped 2 bases from V and 1 base from J, with 8 bases between. The CDR3 sequence is 13 residues long. The CDR3 sequence is CAWSFWGNTEAFF. CDR3 coding DNA: TGTGCCTGGAGTTTCTGGGGGAACACTGAAGCTTTCTTT.

The chain recombines TRBV2 with TRBJ1-1; D remains ambiguous. CDR1 SNHLY and CDR2 FYNNEI come from the germline V gene. The CDR3 runs 13 residues. The V end was cut by 4 bases, the J end by 1 base, with 7 bases between. The DNA for the CDR3 is TGTGCCAGCAGTGGAGGGCAGAACACTGAAGCTTTCTTT. Protein sequence: CASSGGQNTEAFF.

This chain joins TRBV21-1 and TRBJ2-7. TRBV21-1 is a known pseudogene. The CDR3 runs to 17 residues. In DNA, the CDR3 is TGTGCCAGCAGCAAAATGACAGCAGGACTGGAAAACTACGAGCAGTACTTC. The encoded protein is CASSKMTAGLENYEQYF.